These 11 T cell receptor beta chains share one sample of origin, sequenced in a study of control samples from healthy donors and cancer patients. Generated by immunoSEQ multiplex PCR, the TCRdb table keeps only in-frame clones and is missing some. Of about 52,000 clones listed, about 95% are singletons. Input material: blood. The receptors originated from a man aged 25 to 40 in good health.

This chain uses TRBV4-1 with TRBJ2-5, with a possible D match to TRBD1 (6 bases). Between the trimmed V and J ends, which lost 0 bases and 5 bases, there was a span of 13 bases. Germline assignment: CDR1 MGHRA and CDR2 YSYEKL. The CDR3 runs 15 residues. The CDR3 loop reads CASSQDRQGWETQYF. Written as DNA, the CDR3 is TGCGCCAGCAGCCAAGATCGGCAGGGGTGGGAGACCCAGTACTTC.

J is TRBJ2-1 and V is TRBV2; D call uncertain. Germline V gene data show CDR1 as SNHLY and CDR2 as FYNNEI. Trimming removed 2 bases at V and 3 bases at J, with 8 bases between. This CDR3 contains 14 residues. In nucleotides, the CDR3 is TGTGCCAGCAGTGAACGGGTCCTCTACAATGAGCAGTTCTTC. Its translation is CASSERVLYNEQFF.

The chain uses TRBV7-9 and TRBJ2-7, with 8 bases matching TRBD2. The junction had 12 bases not matched to a gene; V was cut back by 6 bases and J by 2 bases. The length of the CDR3 is 16 residues. CDR1 SEHNR and CDR2 FQNEAQ come from the germline V gene (reference sequence). Here the CDR3 reads CASSKDNSGNPYEQYF. In nucleotides, the CDR3 is TGTGCCAGCAGTAAAGATAATAGCGGGAATCCCTACGAGCAGTACTTC. Full variable domain (rest looked up from reference TRBV7-9 and TRBJ2-7): DTGVSQNPRHKITKRGQNVTFRCDPISEHNRLYWYRQTLGQGPEFLTYFQNEAQLEKSRLLSDRFSAERPKGSFSTLEIQRTEQGDSAMYLCASSKDNSGNPYEQYFGPGTRLTVT.

This chain connects TRBV10-2 to TRBJ1-1, with D unresolved. The V and J ends lost 0 bases and 0 bases respectively, with 11 bases between them. The CDR3 runs 16 residues. The germline gives CDR1 WSHSY, CDR2 SAAADI. The CDR3 loop reads CASSESSVFMNTEAFF. CDR3 sequence (DNA): TGCGCCAGCAGTGAGTCGAGTGTGTTCATGAACACTGAAGCTTTCTTT.

CDR3 loop: CASSIGHGNTEAFF. CDR3 DNA sequence: TGTGCCAGTAGTATTGGTCACGGGAACACTGAAGCTTTCTTT. V and J are TRBV19 and TRBJ1-1, with D hard to call. Trimming pared 3 bases from V and 1 base from J, leaving 9 bases between. This CDR3 has 14 residues. Germline assignment: CDR1 LNHDA and CDR2 SQIVND (reference sequence).

CDR3 residues: CASSLSPDTGELFF. The CDR3 DNA reads as TGTGCCAGCAGCTTAAGCCCAGACACCGGGGAGCTGTTTTTT. The chain uses TRBV7-3 and TRBJ2-2, with D unclear. This CDR3 comprises 14 residues. Between the trimmed V and J ends, which lost 1 base and 3 bases, there was a span of 6 bases. CDR1 and CDR2 (germline): SGHTA, FQGTGA. The complete variable domain, with remaining parts taken from reference TRBV7-3 and TRBJ2-2, reads GAGVSQTPSNKVTEKGKYVELRCDPISGHTALYWYRQSLGQGPEFLIYFQGTGAADDSGLPNDRFFAVRPEGSVSTLKIQRTERGDSAVYLCASSLSPDTGELFFGEGSRLTVL.

V usage is TRBV28 and J usage is TRBJ2-7; 7 positions agree with TRBD1. CDR1 MDHEN and CDR2 SYDVKM come from the germline V gene. Trimming cost V 6 bases and J 6 bases; bases outside gene matches: 8. The CDR3 is 13 amino acids. The CDR3 sequence: CASSPLRQGEQYF. For the CDR3, the DNA is TGTGCCAGCAGCCCCCTCAGACAGGGCGAGCAGTACTTC.

The genes are TRBV6-5 and TRBJ2-7, with 11 positions matching TRBD2. CDR3 length: 12 amino acids. V was pared by 5 bases and J by 11 bases, with 5 bases of the junction left unmatched. Germline loops: CDR1 MNHEY, CDR2 SVGAGI. CDR3 residues: CASSPNSGREYF. The CDR3 nucleotides are TGTGCCAGCAGTCCGAATAGCGGGAGGGAGTACTTC.

The genes are TRBV6-1 and TRBJ1-1; D is unresolved. Trimming removed 6 bases from V and 5 bases from J, with 7 bases in between. CDR1 MNHNS and CDR2 SASEGT come from the germline V gene. The CDR3 is 11 residues long. The CDR3 DNA reads TGTGCCAGCAGCCATCTTACTGAAGCTTTCTTT. Its protein is CASSHLTEAFF.

The genes are TRBV5-1 and TRBJ2-7, with 7 nucleotides matching TRBD1. CDR3 size: 12 residues. Losses at the gene ends were 5 bases for V and 5 bases for J; bases not matched to a gene: 4. The germline gives CDR1 SGHRS, CDR2 YFSETQ. The DNA for the CDR3 is TGCGCCAGCAGGACAGGGTTCGACGAGCAGTACTTC. Translation gives CASRTGFDEQYF.

The chain combines TRBV5-1 with TRBJ2-5, with D perhaps TRBD2 (6 bases). The V gene's germline CDR1 is SGHRS and CDR2 YFSETQ. Trimming stripped 2 bases from V and 3 bases from J, with 8 bases between. The length of the CDR3 is 13 residues. CDR3 region: CASSFGGEETQYF. In DNA form, the CDR3 reads TGCGCCAGCAGCTTCGGGGGAGAAGAGACCCAGTACTTC.